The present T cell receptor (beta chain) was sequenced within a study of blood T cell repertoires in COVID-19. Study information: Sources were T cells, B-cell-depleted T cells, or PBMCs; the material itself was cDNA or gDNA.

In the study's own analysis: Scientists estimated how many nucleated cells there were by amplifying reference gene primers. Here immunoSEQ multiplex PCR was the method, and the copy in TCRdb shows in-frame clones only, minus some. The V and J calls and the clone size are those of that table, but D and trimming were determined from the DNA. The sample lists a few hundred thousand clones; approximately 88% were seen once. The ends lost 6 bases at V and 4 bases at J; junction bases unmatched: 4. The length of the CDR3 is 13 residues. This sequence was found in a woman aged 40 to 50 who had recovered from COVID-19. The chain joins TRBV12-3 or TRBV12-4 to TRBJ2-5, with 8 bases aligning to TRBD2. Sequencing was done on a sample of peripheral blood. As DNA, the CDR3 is TGTGCCAGCAGCGGGAGGGGGAGAGAGACCCAGTACTTC. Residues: CASSGRGRETQYF.